A selection of T cell receptor beta chains follows, all from one sample in a study of tumor and adjacent non-tumor tissue in lung cancer. TCRdb used MiXCR to reprocess the multiplex PCR reads, holding one entry per CDR3 protein. This sample has over 80,000 distinct CDR3 sequences, with roughly 77% found just once. Sequenced material: distant non-tumor lung tissue. The receptors stem from a woman aged 50 to 60 with non-small cell lung cancer. The CDR3 runs from the conserved cysteine through the conserved F or W. A D gene is named only where the DNA matches it firmly. Not all rows give a size; the values are once, few, many and, for expanded clones, a class.

d_call,clone_size,v_call,j_call,cdr3_length,cdr3_aa,cdr3_nt
-,-,TRBV4-1,TRBJ2-7,15,CASGQEGSTPYEQYF,TGCGCGAGCGGCCAAGAGGGTAGCACTCCCTACGAGCAGTACTTC
-,-,TRBV11-2,TRBJ1-2,14,CASNLELTVYGYTF,TGTGCCAGCAACTTAGAATTGACGGTCTATGGCTACACCTTC
TRBD1,many,TRBV6-6,TRBJ1-2,16,CASSSRRGQLNYGYTF,TGTGCCAGCAGTTCAAGAAGGGGACAGCTGAACTATGGCTACACCTTC
-,-,TRBV4-1,TRBJ2-1,14,CASSPGPGYNDQFF,TGCGCCAGCAGCCCCGGGCCGGGGTACAATGATCAGTTCTTC
-,-,TRBV6-5,TRBJ1-1,13,CLTKDWLGLEAFF,TGTCTCACCAAGGACTGGTTGGGCCTTGAAGCTTTCTTT
TRBD2,many,TRBV5-4,TRBJ2-3,18,CASSLVAGVVDVTDTQYF,TGTGCCAGCAGCTTGGTTGCGGGAGTAGTGGATGTCACAGATACGCAGTATTTT
-,-,TRBV5-4,TRBJ1-1,14,CASGLKGGNTEAFF,TGTGCCAGCGGCTTGAAGGGGGGGAACACTGAAGCCTTCTTT
-,many,TRBV2,TRBJ1-1,11,CASMTATEAFF,TGTGCCAGCATGACCGCGACTGAAGCTTTCTTT
TRBD2,few,TRBV30,TRBJ2-1,17,CAWSVFGASGRPNEQFF,TGTGCCTGGAGTGTTTTCGGGGCTAGCGGGAGGCCTAATGAGCAGTTCTTC
TRBD2,-,TRBV11-2,TRBJ2-3,15,CASTGLAGVPDTQFF,TGTGCCAGCACCGGACTGGCGGGAGTCCCAGATACGCAGTTTTTT
-,once,TRBV11-2,TRBJ2-1,14,CASSPYTSSNEQFF,TGTGCCAGCAGCCCCTACACTAGTTCCAATGAGCAGTTCTTC
TRBD1,-,TRBV6-1,TRBJ2-7,14,CDTESGTVSHVQYF,TGTGACACGGAATCCGGGACAGTGAGCCACGTGCAGTACTTC